This T cell receptor beta chain was sequenced during a study of patients and donors after allogeneic stem cell transplantation. TCRdb passed the RT-PCR reads through MiXCR, listing each CDR3 protein once. This table has some 880,000 distinct CDR3 sequences, about a sixth appearing once. The source of this sequence is a human donor who was either an allogeneic HSCT recipient or a stem cell or donor lymphocyte infusion donor (not recorded which). It is not recorded whose cells these are; they may come from a transplant donor. The specimen was blood, either unsorted or a sorted T cell fraction (not recorded which).

CDR3 DNA: TGTGCCAGCAGTTATTCCCCCGCCTGGCCCTACAATGAGCAGTTCTTC. Translating gives CASSYSPAWPYNEQFF. The V and J genes are TRBV6-5 and TRBJ2-1, with D unresolved. The V and J ends lost 3 bases and 2 bases respectively, with 14 bases between them. There are 16 residues in the CDR3. Germline V gene data show CDR1 as MNHEY and CDR2 as SVGAGI.